The 25 T cell receptor beta chains presented below share a single source sample, sequenced in a study of shared clonotypes between healthy human individuals. The naive CD8 population came from CD45RO-negative cells selected for CCR7, without terminally differentiated effector memory CD45RA+ cells. Assay: immunoSEQ multiplex PCR; the TCRdb copy retains only in-frame clones and omits some. The data show around 2.1 million clones, 85% to 95% seen once. Specimen: naive CD8+ T cells from PBMCs. The receptors derive from a man between 18 and 35 years old in good health. Some clones in this sample may be carry-over from other donors' samples.

The chain is built from TRBV2 and TRBJ2-7; D perhaps matches TRBD1 (5 bases). This CDR3 is 14 amino acids long. Looked up from germline, CDR1 is SNHLY and CDR2 is FYNNEI. Trimming took 0 bases from V and 7 from J, leaving 13 bases between them. CDR3: CASSEATVVREQYF. The CDR3 coding sequence is TGTGCCAGCAGTGAAGCGACAGTAGTGAGGGAGCAGTACTTC.

This clone is a singleton in its sample. The rearrangement links TRBV6-1 to TRBJ1-4; possibly TRBD1 for D (5 bases). This CDR3 contains 16 residues. V shed 4 bases and J shed 7 bases, with 19 bases lying between them. CDR1 MNHNS and CDR2 SASEGT come from the germline V gene. CDR3 sequence: CASSGLQGYRGEKLFF. CDR3 DNA sequence: TGTGCCAGCAGTGGCTTGCAGGGTTATCGAGGTGAAAAACTGTTTTTT.

The J gene is TRBJ2-1, the V gene TRBV7-9; D is uncertain. Deletions cut 5 bases from V and 13 bases from J, with 18 bases between. Looked up from germline, CDR1 is SEHNR and CDR2 is FQNEAQ (reference sequence). The CDR3 spans 13 residues. The DNA for the CDR3 is TGTGCCAGCAGCCCGCGCTGGGGTAGAGAACAGTTCTTC. Translating it yields CASSPRWGREQFF.

This chain connects TRBV4-3 to TRBJ2-7, with 11 bases aligning to TRBD1. This CDR3 has 16 amino acids. With V trimmed by 0 bases and J by 6 bases, 7 bases remained unmatched. From germline, CDR1 is LGHNA and CDR2 YSLEER. The CDR3 loop reads CASSQELPGQGGEQYF. DNA of the CDR3: TGCGCCAGCAGCCAAGAACTCCCGGGACAGGGGGGCGAGCAGTACTTC.

In the case of this clone: Within the sample, other DNA sequences also encode this same CDR3. V is TRBV27 and J is TRBJ2-2; 11 bases line up with TRBD2. V lost 3 bases and J lost 4; bases outside the gene matches: 7. From germline, CDR1 is MNHEY and CDR2 SMNVEV (reference sequence). CDR3 length: 17 residues. CDR3 protein: CASSLLGTSGSTGELFF. As DNA, the CDR3 is TGTGCCAGCAGTTTGCTCGGGACTAGCGGAAGCACCGGGGAGCTGTTTTTT.

V gene TRBV29-1 combines with J gene TRBJ1-2; D ambiguous. The CDR3 has 14 amino acids. V gave up 1 base and J gave up 4 bases, with 13 bases separating them. Germline CDR1 SQVTM, CDR2 ANQGSEA. CDR3: CSVEGAAISYGYTF. The CDR3, as DNA: TGCAGCGTTGAAGGGGCGGCGATATCCTATGGCTACACCTTC.

The chain employs TRBV7-9 and TRBJ1-2, with D hard to call. V was pared by 5 bases and J by 3 bases, with 16 bases between. The CDR3 extends over 15 amino acids. In germline, CDR1 is SEHNR, CDR2 FQNEAQ (reference sequence). DNA of the CDR3: TGTGCCAGCAGCCCAGGAAGGGCCTCGGACTATGGCTACACCTTC. It specifies CASSPGRASDYGYTF.

The rearrangement links TRBV7-2 to TRBJ2-2; TRBD1 is a possible D gene (6 bases). Germline CDR1 and CDR2: SGHTA and FQGNSA. The CDR3 loop spans 15 amino acids. Trimming shortened V by 6 bases and J by 6 bases, and 17 bases separated the two germline ends. CDR3 nucleotide sequence: TGTGCCAGCAGATCACGACGAGGGGGTCCCGGGGAGCTGTTTTTT. This codes for CASRSRRGGPGELFF.

This chain links TRBV7-2 with TRBJ2-1; D may be TRBD1 (5 bases). There are 15 residues in the CDR3. Germline values: CDR1 SGHTA, CDR2 FQGNSA. The germline V and J ends were trimmed by 5 bases and 7 bases, with 18 bases remaining between them. DNA for the CDR3: TGTGCCAGCAGCCCACCAAGCAGGGTCGTAAATGAGCAGTTCTTC. It yields the protein CASSPPSRVVNEQFF.

This sequence joins TRBV7-3 and TRBJ1-1, with TRBD1 matching 8 bases. V trimming: 5 bases; J trimming: 0 bases; junction bases outside the gene matches: 11. From germline, CDR1 is SGHTA and CDR2 FQGTGA. CDR3 length: 17 residues. CDR3 in amino acids: CASSPTGGPRLNTEAFF. CDR3 in DNA: TGTGCCAGCAGCCCCACAGGGGGTCCCCGGCTGAACACTGAAGCTTTCTTT.

The chain couples TRBV7-9 to TRBJ1-2; D not certain. The CDR3 consists of 16 residues. With 1 base removed from V and 2 bases from J, the gap between germline ends came to 14 bases. CDR1 is SEHNR and CDR2 is FQNEAQ in the germline V gene (reference sequence). The CDR3 DNA reads TGTGCCAGCAGCTTAGGGGCCAGGACGGACAACTATGGCTACACCTTC. This translates into CASSLGARTDNYGYTF.

The table lists this clone with a count of one. The CDR3, as DNA: TGTGCCAGCAGCTGGGACAGGGGGCGACCGTACGAGCAGTACTTC. Its translation: CASSWDRGRPYEQYF. The chain uses TRBV7-2 and TRBJ2-7, with TRBD1 matching 12 bases. This CDR3 has 15 residues. Per the germline V gene, CDR1 is SGHTA and CDR2 is FQGNSA. Unmatched junction bases numbered 5, after V lost 4 bases and J lost 4 bases.

This clone appeared once. CDR3 in amino acids: CASAATGRNQPQHF. CDR3 in DNA: TGTGCCAGCGCGGCGACAGGGCGCAATCAGCCCCAGCATTTT. The chain is built from TRBV21-1 and TRBJ1-5; the D call of TRBD1 is as the table states it, not checked on the DNA. TRBV21-1 is a pseudogene. The CDR3 sequence is 14 residues long.

V is TRBV6-5 and J is TRBJ2-3; D call uncertain. This CDR3 spans 15 amino acids. CDR1 is MNHEY, CDR2 SVGAGI, per germline. Trimming shortened V by 8 bases and J by 2 bases, and 17 bases separated the two germline ends. This chain's CDR3 is CASGLGRSTTDTQYF. The DNA for the CDR3 is TGTGCCAGCGGCCTGGGTCGGAGCACCACAGATACGCAGTATTTT.

The chain links TRBV9 to TRBJ2-7, with 8 bases identical to TRBD2. Germline lookup yields CDR1 SGDLS and CDR2 YYNGEE. This CDR3 contains 16 residues. Germline trimming cut 4 bases from V and 3 bases from J; bases unmatched to any gene: 12. The CDR3 loop reads CASSPVEAGGSYEQYF. CDR3 in DNA: TGTGCCAGCAGCCCGGTCGAGGCGGGAGGTAGCTACGAGCAGTACTTC.

The V and J genes are TRBV7-8 and TRBJ1-2; the D is unclear. This CDR3 has 12 residues. V shed 1 base and J shed 8 bases, with 8 bases lying between them. Germline-derived CDR1 and CDR2 are SGHVS and FQNEAQ. The CDR3 sequence: CASSLEGLGYTF. The DNA for the CDR3 is TGTGCCAGCAGCTTAGAAGGGTTGGGCTACACCTTC.

The V gene is TRBV28, the J gene TRBJ2-7, with 12 bases matching TRBD1. J was trimmed by 5 bases and V by 4 bases; bases with no gene match: 6. The CDR3 contains 15 residues. CDR1 is MDHEN and CDR2 is SYDVKM in the germline V gene. CDR3 sequence reads: CASSWGQGATNEQYF. CDR3 sequence (DNA): TGTGCCAGCAGTTGGGGACAGGGGGCTACCAACGAGCAGTACTTC. The full variable domain, rest sourced from reference TRBV28 and TRBJ2-7, is DVKVTQSSRYLVKRTGEKVFLECVQDMDHENMFWYRQDPGLGLRLIYFSYDVKMKEKGDIPEGYSVSREKKERFSLILESASTNQTSMYLCASSWGQGATNEQYFGPGTRLTVT.

V and J are TRBV30 and TRBJ2-7; D unclear. In germline, CDR1 is GTSNPN, CDR2 SVGIG (reference sequence). Trimming removed 3 bases at V and 2 bases at J, with 14 bases between. The CDR3 consists of 14 residues. In DNA, the CDR3 is TGTGCCTGGAGGGACGTACGCCACACCTACGAGCAGTACTTC. The encoded protein is CAWRDVRHTYEQYF.

The chain employs TRBV27 and TRBJ2-4; 12 bases line up with TRBD1. J gave up 5 bases and V 6 bases, and 2 bases lay outside the gene matches. The CDR3 extends over 14 amino acids. Germline V gives CDR1 MNHEY, CDR2 SMNVEV (reference sequence). The CDR3 DNA reads TGTGCCAGCAGCTGGGACAGGGGGCAAAACATTCAGTACTTC. Protein product: CASSWDRGQNIQYF.

V gene TRBV11-3 combines with J gene TRBJ1-1; no clear D. Germline V CDR1 and CDR2: SGHNT, YENEEA. The CDR3 extends over 13 amino acids. The V end lost 4 bases, the J end lost 4 bases, and 10 bases lay between the germline ends. DNA for the CDR3: TGTGCCAGCAGCTCCCGGGGTATCACTGAAGCTTTCTTT. Translation gives CASSSRGITEAFF.

V gene TRBV29-1 combines with J gene TRBJ2-1, with 8 bases fitting TRBD2. V was clipped by 2 bases and J by 3 bases; unmatched bases: 9. Germline values: CDR1 SQVTM, CDR2 ANQGSEA. The CDR3 is 16 amino acids. DNA of the CDR3: TGCAGCGTTGAATCTCCCCAGCGGGAGTTCTACAATGAGCAGTTCTTC. It codes for CSVESPQREFYNEQFF.

V gene TRBV9 combines with J gene TRBJ2-2; maybe TRBD2 (5 bases). Germline V lookup: CDR1 SGDLS, CDR2 YYNGEE. Trimming cost V 4 bases and J 5 bases, with 12 bases left between them. This CDR3 has 14 residues. CDR3 region: CASSPDGGTGELFF. The CDR3 DNA reads as TGTGCCAGCAGCCCCGATGGAGGAACCGGGGAGCTGTTTTTT.

The chain recombines TRBV5-6 with TRBJ2-7, with 10 bases identical to TRBD2. CDR3 length equals 17 residues. Germline CDR1 and CDR2: SGHDT and YYEEEE. After removal of 0 bases from V and 5 bases from J, the junction contained 11 bases not matched to a gene. The CDR3 loop is CASSLAPLAGSRNEQYF. The CDR3, as DNA: TGTGCCAGCAGCTTGGCCCCACTAGCGGGATCTCGAAACGAGCAGTACTTC.

The chain carries TRBV4-2 and TRBJ2-2; perhaps TRBD2 as D (6 bases). Germline V CDR1 and CDR2: LGHNA, YNFKEQ. The CDR3 extends over 15 amino acids. The V end lost 2 bases, the J end lost 1 base, and 8 bases lay between the germline ends. The CDR3 DNA reads TGTGCCAGCAGCCAAAGGGGACTGAACACCGGGGAGCTGTTTTTT. It encodes CASSQRGLNTGELFF.

In DNA, the CDR3 is TGTGCCACCAGCAGCACAGGGAGAGCCTACGAGCAGTACTTC. It is translated as CATSSTGRAYEQYF. This chain uses TRBV15 with TRBJ2-7; D might be TRBD1 (6 bases). Per the germline V gene, CDR1 is LNHNV and CDR2 is YYDKDF (reference sequence). CDR3 length equals 14 residues. The V end was cut by 3 bases, the J end by 2 bases, with 11 bases between.